Following are 18 T cell receptor beta chains from one sample sequenced in a study of blood T cell repertoires in COVID-19. Libraries were prepared by immunoSEQ multiplex PCR; TCRdb keeps only in-frame clonotypes and omits some of them. The sample has fewer than 350,000 clones; around nine tenths are singletons. The sample comprised peripheral blood. These receptors originate from a woman between 25 and 40 years old with COVID-19, enrolled during active disease.

V and J are TRBV13 and TRBJ1-2; TRBD1 aligns across 7 bases. Per germline, CDR1 PRHDT and CDR2 FYEKMQ (reference sequence). This CDR3 region has 13 residues. The junction had 9 bases not matched to a gene; V was cut back by 10 bases and J by 4 bases. The DNA of the CDR3 is TGTGCCACAACCAGGGGGGTTGGCTATGGCTACACCTTC. It encodes CATTRGVGYGYTF.

The chain recombines TRBV19 with TRBJ1-5, with TRBD1 as a possible D gene (6 bases). Trimming shortened V by 1 base and J by 4 bases, and 20 bases separated the two germline ends. The length of the CDR3 is 18 residues. CDR1 and CDR2 (germline): LNHDA, SQIVND (reference sequence). CDR3 region: CASSIGSRGGVSNQPQHF. CDR3 nucleotide sequence: TGTGCCAGTAGTATAGGTTCACGAGGGGGTGTAAGTAATCAGCCCCAGCATTTT.

The chain employs TRBV27 and TRBJ2-1, with D possibly TRBD1 on 6 matching bases. Germline values: CDR1 MNHEY, CDR2 SMNVEV (reference sequence). The CDR3 contains 11 residues. V was cut by 9 bases and J by 6 bases, with 9 bases left in between. This chain's CDR3 is CASGRGNEQFF. The DNA of the CDR3 is TGTGCCAGTGGCAGGGGCAATGAGCAGTTCTTC.

The chain recombines TRBV5-1 with TRBJ1-1; D gene uncertain. From germline, CDR1 is SGHRS and CDR2 YFSETQ. With 0 bases removed from V and 2 bases from J, the gap between germline ends came to 8 bases. This CDR3 is built from 14 residues. Here the CDR3 DNA reads TGCGCCAGCAGCTTGGGATCTACCAACACTGAAGCTTTCTTT. This gives the protein CASSLGSTNTEAFF.

The rearrangement uses TRBV24-1 and TRBJ2-5, with a tentative D call TRBD1 (6 bases). Germline loops: CDR1 KGHDR, CDR2 SFDVKD. The ends were cut back, 2 bases at V and 5 bases at J, with 14 bases in the middle. This CDR3 contains 15 residues. CDR3 coding DNA: TGTGCCACCAGTGATTCCGCAGGGGCCGCGGAGACCCAGTACTTC. The encoded protein is CATSDSAGAAETQYF.

The V gene is TRBV11-2, the J gene TRBJ1-4; D may be TRBD1 (6 bases). Looked up from germline, CDR1 is SGHAT and CDR2 is FQNNGV. Trimming took off 5 bases at V and 8 bases at J, with 21 bases between the two ends. This CDR3 spans 16 amino acids. CDR3 coding DNA: TGTGCCAGCAGCCGGGGGGTAACGGCAGGGGAGGAAAAACTGTTTTTT. Encoded protein: CASSRGVTAGEEKLFF.

This clone is a singleton in its sample. CDR3 sequence: CASSWTGINEKLFF. CDR3 nucleotides: TGTGCCAGCAGTTGGACAGGGATTAATGAAAAACTGTTTTTT. The chain combines TRBV28 with TRBJ1-4, with TRBD1 matching over 8 bases. CDR3 length equals 14 residues. Per germline, CDR1 MDHEN and CDR2 SYDVKM. The V and J ends lost 4 bases and 4 bases, in that order; junction bases with no gene match: 2.

The chain recombines TRBV28 with TRBJ2-7, with 9 nucleotides matching TRBD1. The germline V gene encodes CDR1 MDHEN and CDR2 SYDVKM. This CDR3 has 15 residues. V was pared by 5 bases and J by 6 bases, with 11 bases of the junction left unmatched. The CDR3: CASSPRQGGFVEQYF. The DNA for the CDR3 is TGTGCCAGCAGTCCCCGACAGGGGGGCTTCGTCGAGCAGTACTTC.

This chain uses TRBV7-2 with TRBJ1-1; maybe TRBD1 (5 bases). Deletions cut 5 bases from V and 4 bases from J, with 20 bases between. The germline CDR1 and CDR2 sequences are SGHTA and FQGNSA. The CDR3 runs 16 residues. In DNA, the CDR3 is TGTGCCAGCAGCCCCCGGCTCCAGGGAAGGAGCACTGAAGCTTTCTTT. Its protein is CASSPRLQGRSTEAFF. Combining the CDR3 with reference TRBV7-2 and TRBJ1-1 gives the whole variable domain GAGVSQSPSNKVTEKGKDVELRCDPISGHTALYWYRQSLGQGLEFLIYFQGNSAPDKSGLPSDRFSAERTGGSVSTLTIQRTQQEDSAVYLCASSPRLQGRSTEAFFGQGTRLTVV.

The rearrangement links TRBV7-9 to TRBJ2-1, with 9 positions matching TRBD2. Trimming took 3 bases from V and 10 from J; bases not matched to a gene: 4. The CDR3 totals 13 residues. Germline loops: CDR1 SEHNR, CDR2 FQNEAQ (reference sequence). CDR3 region: CASSFRREGEQFF. In nucleotides, the CDR3 is TGTGCCAGCAGCTTTAGGCGGGAGGGGGAGCAGTTCTTC.

The V and J genes are TRBV9 and TRBJ2-2; tentative D call: TRBD2 (6 bases). The CDR3 spans 18 residues. The germline gives CDR1 SGDLS, CDR2 YYNGEE. The ends were cut back, 3 bases at V and 2 bases at J, with 20 bases in the middle. Here the CDR3 reads CASSETLRREFNTGELFF. Written as DNA, the CDR3 is TGTGCCAGCAGCGAAACCCTCAGGAGGGAGTTTAACACCGGGGAGCTGTTTTTT.

The chain employs TRBV7-9 and TRBJ1-1; no clear D. Germline V CDR1 and CDR2: SEHNR, FQNEAQ (reference sequence). Trimming pared 3 bases from V and 1 base from J, leaving 6 bases between. This CDR3 spans 13 amino acids. The CDR3 region has the DNA TGTGCCAGCAGCTTGAGACAGAACACTGAAGCTTTCTTT. The encoded protein is CASSLRQNTEAFF.

This chain connects TRBV2 to TRBJ1-1; no clear D. CDR3 length: 13 residues. CDR1 is SNHLY, CDR2 FYNNEI, per germline. Trimming took off 0 bases at V and 4 bases at J, with 6 bases between the two ends. This CDR3 is CASSEAYSTEAFF. DNA of the CDR3: TGTGCCAGCAGTGAAGCGTACAGCACTGAAGCTTTCTTT.

The J gene is TRBJ2-5, the V gene TRBV2, with 7 bases matching TRBD2. The CDR3 consists of 18 residues. Germline assignment: CDR1 SNHLY and CDR2 FYNNEI. After removal of 9 bases from V and 1 base from J, the junction contained 20 bases not matched to a gene. DNA for the CDR3: TGTGCCAGTAGAAAAGGAAGCCTAGCGGACCTACTCCAAGAGACCCAGTACTTC. As protein: CASRKGSLADLLQETQYF. The entire variable domain, with the rest obtained from reference TRBV2 and TRBJ2-5, is as follows: EPEVTQTPSHQVTQMGQEVILRCVPISNHLYFYWYRQILGQKVEFLVSFYNNEISEKSEIFDDQFSVERPDGSNFTLKIRSTKLEDSAMYFCASRKGSLADLLQETQYFGPGTRLLVL.

The V gene is TRBV6-6, the J gene TRBJ2-7, with D maybe TRBD2 (5 bases). The CDR3 contains 13 residues. V shed 0 bases and J shed 6 bases, with 9 bases lying between them. Germline V lookup: CDR1 MNHNY, CDR2 SVGAGI (reference sequence). CDR3 bases: TGTGCCAGCAGTTACTCCGTAGAGGGCGAGCAGTACTTC. Protein: CASSYSVEGEQYF.

The chain couples TRBV5-4 to TRBJ2-1; TRBD1 matches 10 bases. CDR3 length equals 13 residues. With V trimmed by 3 bases and J by 8 bases, 2 bases remained unmatched. CDR1 SGHNT and CDR2 YYREEE come from the germline V gene (reference sequence). The CDR3 reads CASSWDRGHEQFF. The CDR3 nucleotides read TGTGCCAGCAGCTGGGACAGGGGCCATGAGCAGTTCTTC.

The chain joins TRBV7-9 to TRBJ2-1; 9 bases fit TRBD2. The CDR3 has 15 residues. The germline gives CDR1 SEHNR, CDR2 FQNEAQ (reference sequence). The trim removed 5 bases at V and 2 bases at J, leaving 4 bases unmatched. Here the CDR3 DNA reads TGTGCCAGCAGCAGGCGGGAGGGCCCCTACAATGAGCAGTTCTTC. Translated, it gives CASSRREGPYNEQFF.

The CDR3 is CASSQDAGGNTEAFF. The CDR3 DNA reads TGTGCCAGCAGCCAAGACGCAGGGGGGAACACTGAAGCTTTCTTT. The V call is TRBV3-1 (or the pseudogene TRBV3-2), the J call TRBJ1-1; 7 bases line up with TRBD1. Unmatched junction bases numbered 2, after V lost 0 bases and J lost 1 base. The germline V gene encodes CDR1 LGHDT and CDR2 YNNKEL (reference sequence). The CDR3 runs 15 residues.